These T cell receptor beta chains were read from a single sample in a study of response to subunit inactivated influenza vaccine. TCRdb reprocessed the RT-PCR reads with MiXCR, giving one entry per CDR3 protein. The sample yields about 520,000 distinct CDR3 sequences, around 25% seen once. The specimen was CD4+ T cells sorted from PBMCs, collected less than 6 days after vaccination. The receptors shown here come from a middle-aged man who received an inactivated influenza vaccine. Both conserved end residues are part of each CDR3. A D gene is named only where the DNA matches it firmly. Not all rows give a size; the values are once, few, many and, for expanded clones, a class.

size: few; D: .; V: TRBV6-1; J: TRBJ2-3; length: 14; DNA: TGTGCCAGCAGGGGCAGAGGGGGGAGGGATACGCAGTATTTT; CDR3: CASRGRGGRDTQYF
size: few; D: TRBD1; V: TRBV28; J: TRBJ2-2; length: 14; DNA: TGTGCCACGCGACAGGGACCGAACACCGGGGAGCTGTTTTTT; CDR3: CATRQGPNTGELFF
size: many; D: .; V: TRBV20-1; J: TRBJ1-5; length: 12; DNA: TGCAGTGCTAGCCGGGTCAATCAGCCCCAGCATTTT; CDR3: CSASRVNQPQHF
size: few; D: TRBD1; V: TRBV5-1; J: TRBJ1-6; length: 15; DNA: TGCGCCAGCAGCTTACGACAGGGGGGAAGTTCACCCCTCCACTTT; CDR3: CASSLRQGGSSPLHF
size: .; D: TRBD2; V: TRBV5-1; J: TRBJ2-1; length: 16; DNA: TGCGCCAGCAGCTTGGGTCTCGGGGGGGCCTACAATGAGCAGTTCTTC; CDR3: CASSLGLGGAYNEQFF
size: .; D: .; V: TRBV7-9; J: TRBJ2-1; length: 13; DNA: TGTGCCAGCAGCTTGAGGGAAAGGCGTGAGCAGTTCTTC; CDR3: CASSLRERREQFF
size: .; D: .; V: TRBV28; J: TRBJ1-6; length: 16; DNA: TGTGCCAGCAGTTTATTGATGGACAGAAGAAATTCACCCCTCCACTTT; CDR3: CASSLLMDRRNSPLHF
size: few; D: .; V: TRBV4-3; J: TRBJ2-7; length: 15; DNA: TGCGCCAGCAGCCAAGAGGCGACAGGATCGTACGAGCAGTACTTC; CDR3: CASSQEATGSYEQYF
size: .; D: .; V: TRBV2; J: TRBJ2-7; length: 13; DNA: TGTGCCACCAAAGCTATCAGCTCCTACGAGCAGTACTTC; CDR3: CATKAISSYEQYF
size: few; D: .; V: TRBV5-8; J: TRBJ2-5; length: 13; DNA: TGTGCCAGCAGCCCCCGGGCCCCAGAGACCCAGTACTTC; CDR3: CASSPRAPETQYF
size: many; D: TRBD1; V: TRBV5-1; J: TRBJ1-1; length: 15; DNA: TGCGCCAGCAGTCATGGACAGGGGAGGAACACTGAAGCTTTCTTT; CDR3: CASSHGQGRNTEAFF
size: .; D: .; V: TRBV7-6; J: TRBJ2-5; length: 14; DNA: TGTGCCAGCAGCTTAGGTGGGAGAGATGAGACCCAGTACTTC; CDR3: CASSLGGRDETQYF
size: many; D: .; V: TRBV10-3; J: TRBJ1-4; length: 13; DNA: TGTGCCATCAGGGAGGGACGTAGTGAAAAACTGTTTTTT; CDR3: CAIREGRSEKLFF
size: .; D: TRBD1; V: TRBV18; J: TRBJ2-7; length: 16; DNA: TGTGCCAGCTCAAGCAAACCGGGACAGGGGGCTTACGAGCAGTACTTC; CDR3: CASSSKPGQGAYEQYF
size: .; D: .; V: TRBV20-1; J: TRBJ2-7; length: 13; DNA: TGCAGTGCTAGAGATGGGCGATCCTACGAGCAGTACTTC; CDR3: CSARDGRSYEQYF
size: .; D: .; V: TRBV4-1; J: TRBJ2-2; length: 16; DNA: TGCGCCAGCAGCCAAGATCCAGGGGCGCGGATTCGGGAGCTGTTTTTT; CDR3: CASSQDPGARIRELFF
size: .; D: .; V: TRBV7-2; J: TRBJ2-3; length: 14; DNA: TGTGCCAGCAGCTACGACAGGAGCACAGATACGCAGTATTTT; CDR3: CASSYDRSTDTQYF